A selection of T cell receptor beta chains follows, all from one sample in a study of blood T cell repertoires in COVID-19. TCRdb's table, derived via immunoSEQ multiplex PCR, lists solely in-frame clones and lacks some. The top ten clones hold under 15% of a sample with 140,000 to 150,000 clones, 65% to 85% of them seen once. Material: peripheral blood. Receptors were obtained from a man aged 60-69 years with active or convalescent COVID-19. Each CDR3 is given without its conserved first and last residue.

V gene,J gene,CDR3 protein
TRBV7-9,TRBJ1-6,ASSLTGPGSPLH
TRBV30,TRBJ2-2,AWKGQVFTGELF
TRBV24-1,TRBJ2-7,ATRDPNSYEQY
TRBV28,TRBJ2-5,ASSSSGSSRETQY
TRBV4-1,TRBJ1-4,ASSPLVVANEKLF
TRBV15,TRBJ2-7,ATSRDSDRGEQY
TRBV29-1,TRBJ2-1,SVEDLRRREQF
TRBV19,TRBJ2-1,ASSTRTSGSSYNEQF
TRBV10-3,TRBJ2-1,AISQKTGGNEQF
TRBV7-9,TRBJ2-2,ASSFWPGQRTGELF
TRBV10-3,TRBJ2-1,AISGRDNEQF
TRBV29-1,TRBJ1-2,SVRQGGGYT
TRBV18,TRBJ2-3,ASSPNPYRRLSTDTQY
TRBV7-9,TRBJ1-5,ASSLANRENQPQH
TRBV5-4,TRBJ1-1,ASSSDRGQNTEAF
TRBV6-5,TRBJ2-7,ASGRGWHEQY
TRBV6-2/TRBV6-3,TRBJ2-2,ASSYSSLLRGTGELF
TRBV6-5,TRBJ2-1,ASSYGGGNEQF
TRBV19,TRBJ1-5,ASSPLGDSRNQPQH
TRBV4-1,TRBJ2-3,ASSQELSTDTQY
TRBV3-1/TRBV3-2,TRBJ1-1,ASSQYDGGLAEAF
TRBV19,TRBJ1-5,ASGEGRGGNQPQH
TRBV6-2/TRBV6-3,TRBJ1-1,ASSYGPSGCF
TRBV28,TRBJ2-7,ASIRGSTYEQY
TRBV7-9,TRBJ2-2,ASSLRGPSTGELF
TRBV6-1,TRBJ2-7,ASSESPGLAGTDYEQY
TRBV2,TRBJ2-3,AALGLAGVLY
TRBV9,TRBJ2-3,ASSVPSGDTQY
TRBV18,TRBJ1-5,ASSPSGQNQPQH
TRBV9,TRBJ2-1,ASSVTAQGPYNEQF
TRBV24-1,TRBJ2-1,ATPGLVESSSYNEQF
TRBV14,TRBJ2-5,ASSYDTGGAKGETQY
TRBV9,TRBJ2-2,ASSFLTGELF
TRBV7-2,TRBJ2-5,ASSTLTGAQETQY
TRBV9,TRBJ2-7,ASSLGQGVSYEQY
TRBV28,TRBJ2-5,ASSPTDTQETQY
TRBV5-5,TRBJ2-5,ASSLSEVTQY
TRBV4-3,TRBJ1-1,ASSQDGGSTEAF
TRBV11-2,TRBJ2-2,ASSPTRGGWSGELF
TRBV4-3,TRBJ2-3,ASSLRYRPQGGDGTDTQY
TRBV6-1,TRBJ1-2,ASSEARQGLGYT
TRBV27,TRBJ1-2,ASRGQGTYGYT
TRBV27,TRBJ2-7,ASRARGLKDEQY
TRBV10-2,TRBJ2-1,ASTRERYNEQF
TRBV4-1,TRBJ2-2,ASSQDRGKQGAYTGELF
TRBV19,TRBJ2-2,ASSMALGGELF
TRBV29-1,TRBJ1-2,SVVETGKGYT
TRBV27,TRBJ2-5,ASSLGTGSETQY
TRBV28,TRBJ1-3,ASSLLRSGNTIY
TRBV5-3,TRBJ1-1,ARSSDGTEGPEAF
TRBV10-1,TRBJ2-2,AMRLAGNTGELF
TRBV7-2,TRBJ1-3,ASSLRRGNTIY
TRBV2,TRBJ2-7,ASRRAGTPSYEQY
TRBV7-2,TRBJ1-1,ASSLAGQGRDTEAF
TRBV5-4,TRBJ1-2,ASSPQGGGGYGYT
TRBV7-2,TRBJ2-1,ASSLGSGGGNEQF
TRBV5-4,TRBJ2-7,ASKKAGSSYEQY
TRBV19,TRBJ1-1,ASGPSYTEAF
TRBV6-5,TRBJ1-2,ASMGLQQNYGYT
TRBV9,TRBJ2-3,ASSVEGHQWRADTQY